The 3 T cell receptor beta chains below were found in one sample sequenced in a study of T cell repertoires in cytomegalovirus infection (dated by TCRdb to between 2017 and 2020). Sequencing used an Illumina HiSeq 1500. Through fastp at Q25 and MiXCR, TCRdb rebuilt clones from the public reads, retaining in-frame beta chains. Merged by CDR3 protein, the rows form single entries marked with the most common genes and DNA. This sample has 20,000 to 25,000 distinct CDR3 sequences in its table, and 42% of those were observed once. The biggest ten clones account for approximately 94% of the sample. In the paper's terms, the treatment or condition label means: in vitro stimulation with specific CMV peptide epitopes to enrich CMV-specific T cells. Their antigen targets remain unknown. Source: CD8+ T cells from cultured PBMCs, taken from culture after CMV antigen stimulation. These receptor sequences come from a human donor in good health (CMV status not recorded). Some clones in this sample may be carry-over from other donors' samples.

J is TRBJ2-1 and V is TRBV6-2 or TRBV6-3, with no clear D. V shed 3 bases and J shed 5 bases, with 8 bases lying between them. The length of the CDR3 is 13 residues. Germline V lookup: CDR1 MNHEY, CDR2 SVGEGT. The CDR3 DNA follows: TGTGCCAGCAGTTATAACCCGGACAATGAGCAGTTCTTC. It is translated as CASSYNPDNEQFF.

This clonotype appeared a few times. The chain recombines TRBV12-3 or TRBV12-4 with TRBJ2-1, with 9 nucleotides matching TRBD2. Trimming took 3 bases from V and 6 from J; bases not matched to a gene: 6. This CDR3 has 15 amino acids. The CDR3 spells CASSLAGGPINEQFF. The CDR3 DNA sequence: TGTGCCAGCAGTTTGGCGGGGGGGCCCATCAATGAGCAGTTCTTC.

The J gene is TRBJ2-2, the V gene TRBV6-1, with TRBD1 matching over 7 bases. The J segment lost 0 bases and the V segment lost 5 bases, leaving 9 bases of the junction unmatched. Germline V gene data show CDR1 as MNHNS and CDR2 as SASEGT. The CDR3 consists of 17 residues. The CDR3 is CASSKRTGISNTGELFF. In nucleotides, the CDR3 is TGTGCCAGCAGTAAACGGACAGGAATTTCGAACACCGGGGAGCTGTTTTTT.